The clone carrying this T cell receptor beta chain was counted between two and nine times. Its antigen is not known. The sample is drawn from a study of breast tumors, draining lymph nodes, adjacent tissues. TCRdb ran MiXCR on the multiplex PCR reads and lists one entry per CDR3 protein. Found here are 50,000 to 75,000 distinct CDR3 sequences, 57% of them singletons; the top ten hold roughly 19%. Study-wide findings and caveats: That most tumor T cells come from lymph nodes remained unproven. Luminal-like breast cancer showed significantly greater tumor-nontumor repertoire similarity than basal-like breast cancer did. Most tumor T cells seemingly derive from lymph node, then expand in tumor. Tumors had less TCR diversity than lymph nodes, more than nontumor tissue.

Germline assignment: CDR1 SGHTA and CDR2 FQGNSA. V shed 3 bases and J 5 bases; nucleotides not matched to a gene: 10. The CDR3 has 15 residues. Sequenced sample: breast tumor tissue. The chain carries TRBV7-2 and TRBJ2-7, with 7 bases lining up with TRBD1. The receptor was derived from a female donor with breast cancer. Some clones in this sample may be carry-over from other donors' samples. For the CDR3, the DNA is TGTGCCAGCAGCTTCCTACAGGGGTGGGACGACGAGCAGTACTTC. Protein product: CASSFLQGWDDEQYF.